This T cell receptor (beta chain) was profiled in a study of post-analysis software for immune sequencing data. Whole-study results and caveats: The five TRBV segments detected at higher frequency in patients than in controls included TRBV5-6, TRBV5-1 and TRBV20-1.

Trimming stripped 5 bases from V and 0 bases from J, with 14 bases between. The CDR3 has 16 residues. Germline V gene lookup returns CDR1 SGHRS and CDR2 YFSETQ. The TCR beta cDNA libraries carried unique molecular identifiers. Once roughly 0.95 to 10 million T cells were used, about half a million cDNA molecules resulted. TCRdb re-called the PCR reads with MiXCR, one entry per CDR3 protein. There are under 200,000 distinct CDR3 sequences in the sample; 29% occur only once, and approximately 3.6% lies in the top ten. This clonotype showed up just a few times. Its antigen is not known. This chain uses TRBV5-1 with TRBJ2-2, with no clear D. The receptor comes from a girl aged 2-17 years with multiple sclerosis. The sample comprised blood. The CDR3 protein is CASSWGKLANTGELFF. As DNA, the CDR3 is TGCGCCAGCAGTTGGGGAAAGTTGGCGAACACCGGGGAGCTGTTTTTT.